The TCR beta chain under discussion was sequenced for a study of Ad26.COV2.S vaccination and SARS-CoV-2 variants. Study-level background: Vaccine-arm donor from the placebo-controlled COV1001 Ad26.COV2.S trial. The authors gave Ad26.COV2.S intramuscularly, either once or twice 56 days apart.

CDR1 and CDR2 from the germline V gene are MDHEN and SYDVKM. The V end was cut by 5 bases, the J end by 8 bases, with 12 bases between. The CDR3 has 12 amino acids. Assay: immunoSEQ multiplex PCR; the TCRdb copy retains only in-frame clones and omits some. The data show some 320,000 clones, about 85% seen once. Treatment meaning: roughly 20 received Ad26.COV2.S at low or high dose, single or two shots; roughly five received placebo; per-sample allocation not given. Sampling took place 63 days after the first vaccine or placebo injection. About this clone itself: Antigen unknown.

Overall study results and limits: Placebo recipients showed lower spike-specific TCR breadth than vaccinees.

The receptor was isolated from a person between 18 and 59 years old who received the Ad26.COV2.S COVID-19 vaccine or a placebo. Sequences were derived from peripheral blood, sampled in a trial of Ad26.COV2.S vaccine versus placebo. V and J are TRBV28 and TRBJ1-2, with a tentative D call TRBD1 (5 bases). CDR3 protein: CASSPNGGGYTF. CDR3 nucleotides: TGTGCCAGCAGTCCGAATGGGGGAGGCTACACCTTC.